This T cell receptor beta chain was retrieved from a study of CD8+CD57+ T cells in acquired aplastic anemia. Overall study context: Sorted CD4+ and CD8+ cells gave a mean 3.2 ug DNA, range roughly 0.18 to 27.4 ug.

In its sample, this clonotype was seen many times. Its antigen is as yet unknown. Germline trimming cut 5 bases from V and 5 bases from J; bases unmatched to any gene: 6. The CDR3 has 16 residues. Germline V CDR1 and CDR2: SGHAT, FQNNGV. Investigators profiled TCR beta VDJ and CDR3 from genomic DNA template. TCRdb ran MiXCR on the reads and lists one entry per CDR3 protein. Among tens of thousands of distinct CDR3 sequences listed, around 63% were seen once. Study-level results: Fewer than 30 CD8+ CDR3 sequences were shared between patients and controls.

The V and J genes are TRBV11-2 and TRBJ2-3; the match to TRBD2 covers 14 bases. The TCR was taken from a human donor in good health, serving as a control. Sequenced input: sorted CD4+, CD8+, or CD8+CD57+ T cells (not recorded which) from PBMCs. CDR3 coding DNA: TGTGCCAGCAGCCTGACTAGCGGGGGGGCGGGAGATACGCAGTATTTT. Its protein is CASSLTSGGAGDTQYF.